The sequence of this T cell receptor (beta chain) was determined in a study of long-term antiretroviral therapy in people with HIV. Cryopreserved PBMC samples of about 0.9-10 million cells were used for DNA extraction. This CDR3 has 15 amino acids. Germline lookup yields CDR1 SNHLY and CDR2 FYNNEI. The V and J ends lost 1 base and 8 bases respectively, with 14 bases between them. A few counts support this clone. Version v3.0 of the immunoSEQ assay ran at survey level. The data were produced by immunoSEQ multiplex PCR, yet TCRdb's version contains in-frame clones alone and is incomplete. The table lists about 33,000 clones, over 65% of them singletons, with under 8.5% in the top ten.

The gene calls are TRBV2 and TRBJ1-4, with TRBD1 as a possible D gene (6 bases). Sequencing was performed on unsorted PBMCs, taken 2 years after starting antiretroviral therapy. The receptor was derived from a woman between 45 and 65 years old with HIV. The CDR3, as DNA: TGTGCCAGCAGTGAAGGAACAGGGTATAGGGAAAAACTGTTTTTT. This codes for CASSEGTGYREKLFF. The whole variable domain, filled in from reference TRBV2 and TRBJ1-4, reads EPEVTQTPSHQVTQMGQEVILRCVPISNHLYFYWYRQILGQKVEFLVSFYNNEISEKSEIFDDQFSVERPDGSNFTLKIRSTKLEDSAMYFCASSEGTGYREKLFFGSGTQLSVL.